The source of this TCR beta chain is a study of cytomegalovirus exposure and HLA in healthy donors. Use of 60 Vbeta and 13 Jbeta primers characterized the PCR. Sequencing was performed with immunoSEQ multiplex PCR; in TCRdb, only in-frame clones are kept and a portion is missing. The data show roughly 290,000 clones, about 90% seen once. Study conclusions and caveats: As a later analysis showed, several of the most significant clusters appeared to be linked to common viral pathogens. Donors belonging to an Asian-associated ancestry cluster reportedly showed fewer N-insertions in productive TCRs than the approximately 700-donor mean, according to what a later analysis found. The classifier reportedly diagnosed cytomegalovirus status with high specificity and sensitivity.

As to this clone: The antigen is not known.

The CDR3 loop spans 15 amino acids. In germline, CDR1 is SGHVS, CDR2 FNYEAQ. The chain links TRBV7-6 to TRBJ2-5; D may be TRBD2 (6 bases). TRBJ2-7 matches the DNA end more closely, so the J call is doubtful. The sequence was obtained from a woman between 18 and 29 years old in good health and CMV-seronegative. The sequenced sample was PBMCs. For the CDR3, the DNA is TGTGCCAGCAGCCCCTTACCGGGAGCACTTTACGAGCAGTACTTC. Protein sequence: CASSPLPGALYEQYF.